Sequencing of this T cell receptor (beta chain) was carried out in a study of T cells in Graves' hyperthyroidism and ophthalmopathy. The TCR beta CDR3 regions underwent amplification using RNA transcripts as the source. The HTBI primer set was used in a first-round RT-PCR of the TCR CDR3. Via MiXCR, TCRdb re-called the multiplex PCR reads, giving one row per CDR3 protein. Here the sample spans roughly 93,000 distinct CDR3 sequences, approximately 56% being singletons. This clonotype was recorded at least ten times. The sequence came from a woman in her thirties or forties with Graves' hyperthyroidism. The sample comprised blood.

The CDR3 loop is CASSKTGGNEKLFF. In DNA form, the CDR3 reads TGTGCCAGCTCTAAAACAGGGGGGAATGAAAAACTGTTTTTT. The chain couples TRBV6-6 to TRBJ1-4; TRBD1 aligns across 8 bases. V was clipped by 8 bases and J by 5 bases; unmatched bases: 7. The CDR3 consists of 14 residues. Germline lookup yields CDR1 MNHNY and CDR2 SVGAGI (reference sequence).